Presented here are 7 T cell receptor beta chains from one specimen sequenced in a study of CD4 T cells in relation to SARS-CoV-2 and coronaviruses. Unexposed donor CD4+ T cells date from about 2011-2018, before the COVID-19 pandemic. After roughly ten days of culture, CD4+ T cells were isolated. The antigens these receptors bind are not known. Clones were sequenced by immunoSEQ multiplex PCR, and TCRdb holds only the in-frame ones, with some missing. Counted here are about 19,000 clones, around four fifths occurring once; the ten biggest clones make up 20% to 30%. Material: CD4+ T cells from PBMCs, cultured in vitro. Every receptor here comes from a human donor in good health.

V gene TRBV11-2 combines with J gene TRBJ2-2, with D perhaps being TRBD1 or TRBD2 (5 bases each). Germline V gives CDR1 SGHAT, CDR2 FQNNGV. The CDR3 is made up of 15 amino acids. V was clipped by 3 bases and J by 4 bases, with 12 bases between them. The CDR3 spells CASSLSGRSTGELFF. CDR3 DNA sequence: TGTGCCAGCAGCTTGTCGGGGCGCAGCACCGGGGAGCTGTTTTTT.

This clone is judged large (0.1 to 1%). This chain joins TRBV14 and TRBJ2-2; D unresolved. V was pared by 3 bases and J by 1 base, with 0 bases between. This CDR3 has 12 amino acids. CDR1 and CDR2 from the germline V gene are SGHDN and FVKESK. The CDR3: CASSQNTGELFF. The CDR3 DNA is TGTGCCAGCAGCCAGAACACCGGGGAGCTGTTTTTT.

J is TRBJ1-1 and V is TRBV18, with 7 bases that match TRBD1. The trim removed 1 base at V and 5 bases at J, leaving 7 bases unmatched. Germline CDR1 KGHSH, CDR2 LQKENI. The length of the CDR3 is 15 residues. The CDR3 protein is CASSPRQVRGTEAFF. As DNA, the CDR3 is TGTGCCAGCTCACCACGACAGGTCAGGGGGACTGAAGCTTTCTTT. Full variable domain (remainder filled in from reference TRBV18 and TRBJ1-1): NAGVMQNPRHLVRRRGQEARLRCSPMKGHSHVYWYRQLPEEGLKFMVYLQKENIIDESGMPKERFSAEFPKEGPSILRIQQVVRGDSAAYFCASSPRQVRGTEAFFGQGTRLTVV.

The chain recombines TRBV10-2 with TRBJ2-1; 11 bases agree with TRBD2. After removal of 6 bases from V and 7 bases from J, the junction contained 5 bases not matched to a gene. The CDR3 has 14 residues. CDR1 is WSHSY, CDR2 SAAADI, per germline. For the CDR3, the DNA is TGCGCCAGCAGCAAAATAGCGGGGGGGAATGAGCAGTTCTTC. It is translated as CASSKIAGGNEQFF.

There are a few counts of this clone. The chain carries TRBV11-2 and TRBJ2-5, with a tentative D call TRBD2 (6 bases). This CDR3 is built from 14 residues. V was clipped by 1 base and J by 7 bases, with 13 bases between them. Germline CDR1 is SGHAT and CDR2 is FQNNGV. The CDR3 protein is CASSLGHTAGTQYF. In nucleotides, the CDR3 is TGTGCCAGCAGCTTAGGTCACACAGCGGGGACCCAGTACTTC.

This clone was observed a handful of times. The chain has TRBV7-9 and TRBJ1-1; D not resolved. Germline assignment: CDR1 SEHNR and CDR2 FQNEAQ (reference sequence). CDR3 length: 14 amino acids. V lost 2 bases and J 1 base, leaving 8 bases between the germline ends. The CDR3 sequence: CASSLSATNTEAFF. In DNA form, the CDR3 reads TGTGCCAGCAGCTTAAGCGCTACGAACACTGAAGCTTTCTTT.

This chain connects TRBV30 to TRBJ2-1; TRBD2 is a possible D gene (6 bases). V was shortened by 3 bases and J by 6 bases, with 18 bases between the two germline ends. Germline values: CDR1 GTSNPN, CDR2 SVGIG (reference sequence). There are 15 residues in the CDR3. CDR3: CAWRLAGGWGNEQFF. In nucleotides, the CDR3 is TGTGCCTGGAGATTAGCCGGAGGGTGGGGCAATGAGCAGTTCTTC.